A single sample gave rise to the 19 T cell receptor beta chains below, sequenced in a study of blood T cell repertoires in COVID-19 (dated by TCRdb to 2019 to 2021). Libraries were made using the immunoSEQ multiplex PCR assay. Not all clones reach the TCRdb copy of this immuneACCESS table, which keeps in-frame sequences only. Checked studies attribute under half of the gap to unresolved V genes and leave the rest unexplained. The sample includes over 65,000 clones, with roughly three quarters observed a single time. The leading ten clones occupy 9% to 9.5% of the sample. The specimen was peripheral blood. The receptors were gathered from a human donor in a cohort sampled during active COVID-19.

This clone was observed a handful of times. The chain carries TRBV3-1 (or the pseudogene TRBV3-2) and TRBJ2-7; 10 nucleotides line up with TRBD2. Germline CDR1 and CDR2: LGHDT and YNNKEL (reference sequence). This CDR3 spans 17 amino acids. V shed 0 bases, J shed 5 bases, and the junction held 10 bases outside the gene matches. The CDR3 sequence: CASSQDLEREGKDEQYF. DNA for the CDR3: TGTGCCAGCAGCCAAGATTTGGAGCGGGAGGGGAAGGACGAGCAGTACTTC.

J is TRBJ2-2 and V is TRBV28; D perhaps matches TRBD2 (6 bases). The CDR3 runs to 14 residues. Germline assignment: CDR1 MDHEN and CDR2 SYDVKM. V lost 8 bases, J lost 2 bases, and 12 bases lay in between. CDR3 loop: CASRGTANTGELFF. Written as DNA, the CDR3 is TGTGCCAGCCGAGGGACTGCTAACACCGGGGAGCTGTTTTTT.

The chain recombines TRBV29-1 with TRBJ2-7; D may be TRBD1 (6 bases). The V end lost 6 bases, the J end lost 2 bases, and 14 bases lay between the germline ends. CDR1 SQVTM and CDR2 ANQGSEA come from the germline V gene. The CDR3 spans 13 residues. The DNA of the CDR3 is TGCAGCGTCACGGACAGTGAAACCTACGAGCAGTACTTC. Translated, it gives CSVTDSETYEQYF.

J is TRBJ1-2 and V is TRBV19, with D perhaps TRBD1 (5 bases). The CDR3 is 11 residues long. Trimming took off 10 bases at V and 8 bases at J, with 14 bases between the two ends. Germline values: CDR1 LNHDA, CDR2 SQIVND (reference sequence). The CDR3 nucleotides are TGTGCCATTGGGGGGAGCAGAGGCTACACCTTC. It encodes CAIGGSRGYTF.

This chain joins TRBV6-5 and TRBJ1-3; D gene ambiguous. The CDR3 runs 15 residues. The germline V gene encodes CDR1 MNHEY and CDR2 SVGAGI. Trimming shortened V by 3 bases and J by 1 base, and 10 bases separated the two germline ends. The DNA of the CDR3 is TGTGCCAGCAGTTATCGGGAGGGATCTGGAAACACCATATATTTT. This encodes CASSYREGSGNTIYF.

This CDR3 is CASSQLAGVSSSYNEQFF. The CDR3 coding sequence is TGTGCCAGCAGCCAACTAGCGGGAGTAAGTAGTTCCTACAATGAGCAGTTCTTC. The chain couples TRBV7-2 to TRBJ2-1; 11 bases line up with TRBD2. This CDR3 spans 18 amino acids. Unmatched junction bases numbered 10, after V lost 5 bases and J lost 1 base. Per the germline V gene, CDR1 is SGHTA and CDR2 is FQGNSA.

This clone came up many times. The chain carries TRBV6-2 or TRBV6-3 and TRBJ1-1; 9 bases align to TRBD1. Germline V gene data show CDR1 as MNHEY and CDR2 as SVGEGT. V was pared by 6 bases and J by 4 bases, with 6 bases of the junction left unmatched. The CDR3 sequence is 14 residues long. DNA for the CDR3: TGTGCCAGCAGCCCTCAGGGACAGGGCACTGAAGCTTTCTTT. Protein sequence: CASSPQGQGTEAFF.

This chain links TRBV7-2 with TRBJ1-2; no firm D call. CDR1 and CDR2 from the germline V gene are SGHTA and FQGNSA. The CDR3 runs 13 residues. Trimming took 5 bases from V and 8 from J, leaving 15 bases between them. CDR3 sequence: CASSPWAQWGYTF. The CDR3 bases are TGTGCCAGCAGCCCTTGGGCCCAATGGGGCTACACCTTC.

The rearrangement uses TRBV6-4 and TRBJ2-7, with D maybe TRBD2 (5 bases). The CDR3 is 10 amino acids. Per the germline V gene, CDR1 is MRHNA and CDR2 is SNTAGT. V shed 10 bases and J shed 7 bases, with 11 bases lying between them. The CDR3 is CANPREEQYF. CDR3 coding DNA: TGTGCCAACCCGAGGGAGGAGCAGTACTTC.

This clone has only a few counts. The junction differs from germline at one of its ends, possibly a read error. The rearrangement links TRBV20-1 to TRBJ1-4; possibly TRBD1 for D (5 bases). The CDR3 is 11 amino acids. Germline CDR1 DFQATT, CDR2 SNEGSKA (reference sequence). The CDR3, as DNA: TGCAGTGCTAGGGAAACAGGACCCCCGGTCTTT. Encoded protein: CSARETGPPVF.

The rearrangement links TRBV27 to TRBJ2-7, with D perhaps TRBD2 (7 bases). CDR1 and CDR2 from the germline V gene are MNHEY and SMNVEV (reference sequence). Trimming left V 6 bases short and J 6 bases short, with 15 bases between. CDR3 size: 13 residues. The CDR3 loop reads CASSNRGRGEQYF. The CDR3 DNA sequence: TGTGCCAGCAGCAATAGGGGGAGGGGCGAGCAGTACTTC.

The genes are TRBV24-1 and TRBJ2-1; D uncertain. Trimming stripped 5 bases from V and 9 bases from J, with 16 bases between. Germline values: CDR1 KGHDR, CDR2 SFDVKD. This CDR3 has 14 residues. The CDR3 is CATSGPESGGEQFF. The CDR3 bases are TGTGCCACCAGTGGGCCGGAATCTGGCGGTGAGCAGTTCTTC.

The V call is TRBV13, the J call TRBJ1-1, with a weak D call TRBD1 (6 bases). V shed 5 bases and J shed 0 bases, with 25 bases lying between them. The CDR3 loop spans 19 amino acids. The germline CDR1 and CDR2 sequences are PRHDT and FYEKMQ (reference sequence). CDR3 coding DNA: TGTGCCAGCAGCCGCGCGATTCACAGGGAATTTGTAATGAACACTGAAGCTTTCTTT. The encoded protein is CASSRAIHREFVMNTEAFF.

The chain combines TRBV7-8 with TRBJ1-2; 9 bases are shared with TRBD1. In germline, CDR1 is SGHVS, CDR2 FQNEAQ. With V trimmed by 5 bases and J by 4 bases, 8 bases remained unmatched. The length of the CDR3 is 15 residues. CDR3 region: CASSPGQGRIYGYTF. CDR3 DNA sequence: TGTGCCAGCAGCCCGGGACAGGGAAGGATCTATGGCTACACCTTC.

CDR3 nucleotide sequence: TGTGCCAGCAGCGTAGATTGGCTAGTAAATGAGCAGTTCTTC. Translation: CASSVDWLVNEQFF. The chain is built from TRBV9 and TRBJ2-1; D is unresolved. CDR3 length: 14 residues. Germline CDR1 is SGDLS and CDR2 is YYNGEE. Between the trimmed V and J ends, which lost 0 bases and 7 bases, there was a span of 11 bases.

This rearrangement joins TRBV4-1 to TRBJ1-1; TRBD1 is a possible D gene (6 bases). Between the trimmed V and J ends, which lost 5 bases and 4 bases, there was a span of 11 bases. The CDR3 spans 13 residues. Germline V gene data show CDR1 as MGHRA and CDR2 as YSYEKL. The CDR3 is CASSLGRGTEAFF. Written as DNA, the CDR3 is TGCGCCAGCAGCTTAGGCAGGGGCACTGAAGCTTTCTTT.

The CDR3 DNA reads as TGTGCCAGCAGCTTGCCCGACAGGGGCTGGGGCTACACCTTC. Translated, it gives CASSLPDRGWGYTF. The J gene is TRBJ1-2, the V gene TRBV5-6; 8 bases line up with TRBD1. Germline assignment: CDR1 SGHDT and CDR2 YYEEEE. J lost 8 bases, V lost 1 base, and 7 bases had no gene match. CDR3 length: 14 amino acids.

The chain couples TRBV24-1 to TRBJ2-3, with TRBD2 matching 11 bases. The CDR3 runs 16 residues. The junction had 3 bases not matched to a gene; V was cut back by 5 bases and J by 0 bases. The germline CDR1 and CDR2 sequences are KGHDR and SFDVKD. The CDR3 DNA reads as TGTGCCACCAGTGCGACTAGCGGGACCAGCACAGATACGCAGTATTTT. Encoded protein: CATSATSGTSTDTQYF.

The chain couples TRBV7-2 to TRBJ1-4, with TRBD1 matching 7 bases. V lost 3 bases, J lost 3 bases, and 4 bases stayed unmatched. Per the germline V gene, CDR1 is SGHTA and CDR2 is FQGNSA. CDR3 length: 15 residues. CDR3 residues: CASSLTGTANEKLFF. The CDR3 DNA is TGTGCCAGCAGCTTGACCGGGACAGCTAATGAAAAACTGTTTTTT.